This T cell receptor (beta chain) was captured by sequencing in a study of blood T cell repertoires in COVID-19. Study-level background: T cells, B-cell-depleted T cells, or PBMCs supplied cDNA or gDNA.

The table came from immunoSEQ multiplex PCR; TCRdb's copy has only in-frame clones and leaves some out. In the table there are 240,000 or so clones, 86% of which are singletons. V was shortened by 2 bases and J by 7 bases, with 11 bases between the two germline ends. The CDR3 spans 14 residues. Per germline, CDR1 MNHEY and CDR2 SVGEGT. The specimen sequenced was peripheral blood. The V and J genes are TRBV6-2 or TRBV6-3 and TRBJ1-4; D uncertain. This TCR was sampled from a man aged 60 to 69 with acute or convalescent COVID-19. CDR3 in amino acids: CASSYEVPGEKLFF. For the CDR3, the DNA is TGTGCCAGCAGTTACGAGGTTCCCGGTGAAAAACTGTTTTTT.